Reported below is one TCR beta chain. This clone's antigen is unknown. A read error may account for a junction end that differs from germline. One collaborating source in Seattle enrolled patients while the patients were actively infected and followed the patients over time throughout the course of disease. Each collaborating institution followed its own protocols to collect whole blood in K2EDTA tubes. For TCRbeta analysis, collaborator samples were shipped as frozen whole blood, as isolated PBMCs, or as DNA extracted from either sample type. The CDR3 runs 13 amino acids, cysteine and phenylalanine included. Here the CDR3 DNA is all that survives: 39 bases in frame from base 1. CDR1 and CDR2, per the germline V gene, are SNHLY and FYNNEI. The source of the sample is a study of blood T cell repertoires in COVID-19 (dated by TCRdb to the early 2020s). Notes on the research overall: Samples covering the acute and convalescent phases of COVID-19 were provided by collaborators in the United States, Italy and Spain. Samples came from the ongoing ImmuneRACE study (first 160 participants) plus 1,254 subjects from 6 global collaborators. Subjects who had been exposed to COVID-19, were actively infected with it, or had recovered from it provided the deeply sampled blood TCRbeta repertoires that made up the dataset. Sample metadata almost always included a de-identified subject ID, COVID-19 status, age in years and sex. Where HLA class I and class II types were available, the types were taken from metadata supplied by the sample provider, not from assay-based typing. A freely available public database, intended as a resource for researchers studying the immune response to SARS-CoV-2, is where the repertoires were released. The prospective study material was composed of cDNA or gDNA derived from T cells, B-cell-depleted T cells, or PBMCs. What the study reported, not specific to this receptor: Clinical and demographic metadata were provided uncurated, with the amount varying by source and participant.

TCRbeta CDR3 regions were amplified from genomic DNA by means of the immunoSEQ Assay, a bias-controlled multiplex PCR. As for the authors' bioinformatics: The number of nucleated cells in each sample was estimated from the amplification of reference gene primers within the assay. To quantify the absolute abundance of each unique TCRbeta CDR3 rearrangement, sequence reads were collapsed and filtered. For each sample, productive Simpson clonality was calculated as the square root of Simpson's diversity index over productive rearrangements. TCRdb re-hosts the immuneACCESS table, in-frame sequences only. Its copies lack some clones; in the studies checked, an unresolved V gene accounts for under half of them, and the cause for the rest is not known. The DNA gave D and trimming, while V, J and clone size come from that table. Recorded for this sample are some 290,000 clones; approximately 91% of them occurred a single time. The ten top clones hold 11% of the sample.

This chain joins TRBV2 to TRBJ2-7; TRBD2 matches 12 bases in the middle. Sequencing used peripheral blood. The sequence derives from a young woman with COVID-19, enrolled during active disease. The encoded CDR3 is CAGRLAGVSEQYF. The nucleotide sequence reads TGTGCCGGCAGACTAGCGGGAGTAAGCGAGCAGTACTTC.